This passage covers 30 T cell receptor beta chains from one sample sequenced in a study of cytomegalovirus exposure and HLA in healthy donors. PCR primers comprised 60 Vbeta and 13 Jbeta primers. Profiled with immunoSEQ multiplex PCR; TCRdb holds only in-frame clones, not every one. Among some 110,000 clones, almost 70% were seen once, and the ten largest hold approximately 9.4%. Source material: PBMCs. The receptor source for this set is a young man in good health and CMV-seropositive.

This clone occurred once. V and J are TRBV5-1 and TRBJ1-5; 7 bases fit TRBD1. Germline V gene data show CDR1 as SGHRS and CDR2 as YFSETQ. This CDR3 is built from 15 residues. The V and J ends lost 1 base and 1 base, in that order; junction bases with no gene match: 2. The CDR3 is CASSLTGESNQPQHF. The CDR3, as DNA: TGCGCCAGCAGCTTGACAGGGGAGAGCAATCAGCCCCAGCATTTT.

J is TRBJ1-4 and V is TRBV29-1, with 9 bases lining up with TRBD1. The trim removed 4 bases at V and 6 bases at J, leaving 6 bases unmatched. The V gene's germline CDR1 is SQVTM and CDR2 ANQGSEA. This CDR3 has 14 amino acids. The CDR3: CSVVPRTGDEKLFF. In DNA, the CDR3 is TGCAGCGTTGTTCCGAGGACAGGGGATGAAAAACTGTTTTTT. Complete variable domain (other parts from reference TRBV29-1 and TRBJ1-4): SAVISQKPSRDICQRGTSLTIQCQVDSQVTMMFWYRQQPGQSLTLIATANQGSEATYESGFVIDKFPISRPNLTFSTLTVSNMSPEDSSIYLCSVVPRTGDEKLFFGSGTQLSVL.

CDR3 region: CASMGPGANVLTF. The CDR3 coding sequence is TGTGCCAGTATGGGCCCTGGGGCCAACGTCCTGACTTTC. The chain has TRBV19 and TRBJ2-6; D not certain. V lost 7 bases, J lost 2 bases, and 6 bases lay in between. From germline, CDR1 is LNHDA and CDR2 SQIVND (reference sequence). The CDR3 loop spans 13 amino acids.

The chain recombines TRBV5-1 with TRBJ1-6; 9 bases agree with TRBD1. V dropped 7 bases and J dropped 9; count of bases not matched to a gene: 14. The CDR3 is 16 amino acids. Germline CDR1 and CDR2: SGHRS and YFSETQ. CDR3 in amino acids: CASSPGSGQGASPLHF. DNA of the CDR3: TGCGCCAGCTCCCCCGGATCGGGACAGGGCGCTTCACCCCTCCACTTT.

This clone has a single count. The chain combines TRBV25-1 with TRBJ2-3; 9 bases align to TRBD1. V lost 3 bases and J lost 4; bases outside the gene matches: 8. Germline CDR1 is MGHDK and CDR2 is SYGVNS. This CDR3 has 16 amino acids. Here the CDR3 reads CASSDNRGPFPDTQYF. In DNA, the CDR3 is TGTGCCAGCAGTGATAACAGGGGGCCCTTCCCAGATACGCAGTATTTT.

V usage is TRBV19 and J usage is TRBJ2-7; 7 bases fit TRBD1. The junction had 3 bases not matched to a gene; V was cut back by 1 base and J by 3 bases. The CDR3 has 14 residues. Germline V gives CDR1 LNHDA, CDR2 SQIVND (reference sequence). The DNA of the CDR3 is TGTGCCAGTAGTATAGGGACAGGCTACTACGAGCAGTACTTC. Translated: CASSIGTGYYEQYF.

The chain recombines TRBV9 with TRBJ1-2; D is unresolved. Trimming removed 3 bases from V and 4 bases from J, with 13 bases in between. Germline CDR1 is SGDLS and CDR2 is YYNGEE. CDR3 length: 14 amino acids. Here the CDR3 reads CASSANGEFYGYTF. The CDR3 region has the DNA TGTGCCAGCAGCGCAAACGGGGAGTTCTATGGCTACACCTTC. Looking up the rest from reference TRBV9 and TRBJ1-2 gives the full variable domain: DSGVTQTPKHLITATGQRVTLRCSPRSGDLSVYWYQQSLDQGLQFLIQYYNGEERAKGNILERFSAQQFPDLHSELNLSSLELGDSALYFCASSANGEFYGYTFGSGTRLTVV.

CDR3 nucleotides: TGCGCCAGCAGCCCCGGACAGGGTGCTAACTATGGCTACACCTTC. Amino acid sequence: CASSPGQGANYGYTF. The chain uses TRBV5-1 and TRBJ1-2; TRBD1 aligns across 8 bases. The CDR3 is 15 amino acids. The germline V gene encodes CDR1 SGHRS and CDR2 YFSETQ. J gave up 0 bases and V 4 bases, and 5 bases lay outside the gene matches.

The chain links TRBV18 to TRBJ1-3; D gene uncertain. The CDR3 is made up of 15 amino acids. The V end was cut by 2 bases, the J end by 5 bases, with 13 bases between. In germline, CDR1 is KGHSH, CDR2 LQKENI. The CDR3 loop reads CASSPVRSERNTIYF. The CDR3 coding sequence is TGTGCCAGCTCACCAGTTCGATCCGAGAGAAACACCATATATTTT.

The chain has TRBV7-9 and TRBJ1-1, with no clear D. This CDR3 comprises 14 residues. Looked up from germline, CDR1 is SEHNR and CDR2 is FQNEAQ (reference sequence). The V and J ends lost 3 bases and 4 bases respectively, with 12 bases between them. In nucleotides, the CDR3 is TGTGCCAGCAGCTTGCCGGGGAGGCCCACTGAAGCTTTCTTT. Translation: CASSLPGRPTEAFF.

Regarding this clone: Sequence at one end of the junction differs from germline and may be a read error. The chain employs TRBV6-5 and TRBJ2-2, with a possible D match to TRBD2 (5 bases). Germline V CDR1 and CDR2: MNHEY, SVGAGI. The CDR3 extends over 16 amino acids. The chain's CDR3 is CASSYLLAGNAGELFF. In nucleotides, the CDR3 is TGTGCCAGCAGTTACCTCCTAGCCGGGAACGCCGGGGAGCTGTTTTTT.

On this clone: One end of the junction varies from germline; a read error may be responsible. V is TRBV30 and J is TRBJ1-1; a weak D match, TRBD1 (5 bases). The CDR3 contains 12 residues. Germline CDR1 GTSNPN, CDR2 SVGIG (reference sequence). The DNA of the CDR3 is TGCTTCGGGCACCCGGGGGGCACTGAAGCTTTCTTT. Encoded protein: CFGHPGGTEAFF.

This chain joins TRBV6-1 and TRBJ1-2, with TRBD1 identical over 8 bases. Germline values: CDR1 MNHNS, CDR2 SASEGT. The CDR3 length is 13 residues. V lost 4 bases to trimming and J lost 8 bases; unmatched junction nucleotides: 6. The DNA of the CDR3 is TGTGCCAGCAGTGCGACAGGGGAGGTCGGCTACACCTTC. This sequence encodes CASSATGEVGYTF.

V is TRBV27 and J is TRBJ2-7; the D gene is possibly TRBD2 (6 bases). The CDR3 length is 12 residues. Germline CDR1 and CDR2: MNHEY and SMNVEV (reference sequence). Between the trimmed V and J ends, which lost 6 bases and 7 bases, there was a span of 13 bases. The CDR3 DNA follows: TGTGCCAGCAGCCCGACTAGAAGGGAGCAGTACGTC. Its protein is CASSPTRREQYV.

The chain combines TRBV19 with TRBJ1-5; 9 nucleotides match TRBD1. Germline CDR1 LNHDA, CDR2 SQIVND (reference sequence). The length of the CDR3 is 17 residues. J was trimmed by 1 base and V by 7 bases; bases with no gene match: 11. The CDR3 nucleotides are TGTGCCAGTACCCCGGCCCGACAGGGGGTCAGCAATCAGCCCCAGCATTTT. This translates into CASTPARQGVSNQPQHF.

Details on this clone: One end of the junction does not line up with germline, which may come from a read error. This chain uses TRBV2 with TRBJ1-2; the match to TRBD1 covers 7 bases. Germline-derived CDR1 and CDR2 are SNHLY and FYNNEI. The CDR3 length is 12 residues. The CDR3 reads CASTETGTRAPF. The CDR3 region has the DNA TGTGCCAGCACCGAGACAGGGACGAGGGCCCCCTTC.

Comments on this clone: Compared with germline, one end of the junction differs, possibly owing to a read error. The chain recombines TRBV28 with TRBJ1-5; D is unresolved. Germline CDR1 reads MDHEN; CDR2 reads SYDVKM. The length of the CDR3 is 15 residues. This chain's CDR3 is CASSLDGRGNQTQHF. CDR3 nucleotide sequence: TGTGCCAGCAGTTTAGACGGCCGAGGGAATCAGACCCAGCATTTT.

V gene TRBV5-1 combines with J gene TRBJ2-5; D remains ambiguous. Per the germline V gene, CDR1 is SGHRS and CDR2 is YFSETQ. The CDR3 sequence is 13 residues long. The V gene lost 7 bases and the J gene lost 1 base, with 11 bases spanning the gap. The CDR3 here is CASSRWSQETQYF. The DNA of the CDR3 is TGCGCCAGCTCCCGGTGGAGCCAAGAGACCCAGTACTTC.

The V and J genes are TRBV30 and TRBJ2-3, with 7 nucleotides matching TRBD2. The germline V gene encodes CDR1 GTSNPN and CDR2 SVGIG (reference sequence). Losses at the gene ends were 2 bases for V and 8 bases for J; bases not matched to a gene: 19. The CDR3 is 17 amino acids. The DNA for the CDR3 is TGTGCCTGGAGTTCCCCGTTCTTAAGCGGGGCCCCCGGTACGCAGTATTTT. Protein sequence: CAWSSPFLSGAPGTQYF.

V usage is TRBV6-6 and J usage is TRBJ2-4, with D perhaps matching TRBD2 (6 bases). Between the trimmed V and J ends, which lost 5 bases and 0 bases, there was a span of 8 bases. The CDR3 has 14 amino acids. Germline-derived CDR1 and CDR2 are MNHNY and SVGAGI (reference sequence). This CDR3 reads CASSGGIAKNIQYF. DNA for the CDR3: TGTGCCAGCAGTGGGGGGATAGCCAAAAACATTCAGTACTTC.

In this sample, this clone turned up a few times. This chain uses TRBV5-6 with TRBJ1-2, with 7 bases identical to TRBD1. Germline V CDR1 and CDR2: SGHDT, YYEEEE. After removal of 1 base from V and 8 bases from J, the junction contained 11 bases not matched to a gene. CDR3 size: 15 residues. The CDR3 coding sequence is TGTGCCAGCAGCTTGTTACAGGGGTCCTACGGAGGCTACACCTTC. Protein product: CASSLLQGSYGGYTF.

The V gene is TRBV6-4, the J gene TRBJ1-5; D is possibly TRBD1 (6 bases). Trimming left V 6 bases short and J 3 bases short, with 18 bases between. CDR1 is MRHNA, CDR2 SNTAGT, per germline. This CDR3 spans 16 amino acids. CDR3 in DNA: TGTGCCAGCAGATCCTTGGCAGGGGTTTCCAATCAGCCCCAGCATTTT. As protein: CASRSLAGVSNQPQHF.

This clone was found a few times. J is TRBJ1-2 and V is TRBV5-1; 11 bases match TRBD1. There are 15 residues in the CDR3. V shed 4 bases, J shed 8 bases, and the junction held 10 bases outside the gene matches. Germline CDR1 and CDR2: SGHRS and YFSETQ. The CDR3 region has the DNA TGCGCCAGCAGCACGGGACAGGGGGGCCCCGGGGGCTACACCTTC. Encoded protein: CASSTGQGGPGGYTF.

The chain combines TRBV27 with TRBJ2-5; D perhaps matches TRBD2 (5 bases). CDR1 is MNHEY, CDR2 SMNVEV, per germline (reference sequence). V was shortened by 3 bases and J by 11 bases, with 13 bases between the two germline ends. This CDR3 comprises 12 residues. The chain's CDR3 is CASSFARGEQYF. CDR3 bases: TGTGCCAGCAGTTTTGCCCGGGGAGAGCAGTACTTC.

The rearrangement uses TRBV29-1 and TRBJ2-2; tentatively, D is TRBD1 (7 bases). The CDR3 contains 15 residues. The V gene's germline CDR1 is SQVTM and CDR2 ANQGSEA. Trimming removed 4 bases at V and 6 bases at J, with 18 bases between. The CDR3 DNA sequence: TGCAGCGTTGCGCAAGGGAGGCAGGGGGCCGGGGAGCTGTTTTTT. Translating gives CSVAQGRQGAGELFF.

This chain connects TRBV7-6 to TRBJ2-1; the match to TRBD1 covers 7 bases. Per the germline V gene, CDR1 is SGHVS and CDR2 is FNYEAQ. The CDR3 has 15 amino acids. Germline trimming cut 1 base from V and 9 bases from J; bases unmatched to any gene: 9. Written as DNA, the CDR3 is TGTGCCAGCAGCTTAGGAGGGGGCGCACGGGGTGAGCAGTTCTTC. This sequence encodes CASSLGGGARGEQFF.

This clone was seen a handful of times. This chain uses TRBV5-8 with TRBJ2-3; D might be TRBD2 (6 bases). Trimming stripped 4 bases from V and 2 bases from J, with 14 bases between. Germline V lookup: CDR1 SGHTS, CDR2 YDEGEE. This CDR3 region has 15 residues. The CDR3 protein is CASSPGVSSTDTQYF. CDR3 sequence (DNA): TGTGCCAGCAGCCCGGGGGTTTCCTCCACAGATACGCAGTATTTT.

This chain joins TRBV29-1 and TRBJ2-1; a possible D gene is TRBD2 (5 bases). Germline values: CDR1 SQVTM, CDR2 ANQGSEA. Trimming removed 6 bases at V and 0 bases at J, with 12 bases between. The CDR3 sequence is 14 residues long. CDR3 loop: CSVPRGSSYNEQFF. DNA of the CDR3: TGCAGCGTCCCGAGAGGGAGCTCCTACAATGAGCAGTTCTTC.

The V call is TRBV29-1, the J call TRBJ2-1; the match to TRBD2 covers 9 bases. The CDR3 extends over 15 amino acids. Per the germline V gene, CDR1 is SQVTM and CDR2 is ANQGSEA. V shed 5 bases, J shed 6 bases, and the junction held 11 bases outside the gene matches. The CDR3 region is CSVMATSGERNEQFF. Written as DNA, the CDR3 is TGCAGCGTTATGGCGACTAGCGGAGAACGCAATGAGCAGTTCTTC.

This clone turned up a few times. The CDR3 loop reads CASTGAVNTEAFF. The CDR3 DNA follows: TGTGCCAGCACAGGGGCGGTGAACACTGAAGCTTTCTTT. V usage is TRBV6-6 and J usage is TRBJ1-1; D is perhaps TRBD1 (6 bases). Trimming left V 7 bases short and J 0 bases short, with 9 bases between. CDR3 length equals 13 residues. Germline-derived CDR1 and CDR2 are MNHNY and SVGAGI (reference sequence).